These 7 T cell receptor beta chains originate from one sample sequenced in a study of control samples from healthy donors and cancer patients. The protocol was immunoSEQ multiplex PCR, while the TCRdb copy is restricted to in-frame clones and leaves out a portion. In the table there are about 200,000 clones, about 90% of which are singletons. The material sequenced was blood. These TCRs come from a man aged 25 to 40 in good health.

The V call is TRBV27, the J call TRBJ1-6; tentatively, D is TRBD1 (5 bases). The germline gives CDR1 MNHEY, CDR2 SMNVEV (reference sequence). The CDR3 extends over 15 amino acids. V was cut by 6 bases and J by 10 bases, with 19 bases left in between. The CDR3 DNA sequence: TGTGCCAGCAGGGAAATCGGCAGGGCGCTGTCACCCCTCCACTTT. Amino acid sequence: CASREIGRALSPLHF.

The V call is TRBV19, the J call TRBJ2-1; TRBD1 matches 10 bases. The germline CDR1 and CDR2 sequences are LNHDA and SQIVND (reference sequence). The V and J ends lost 8 bases and 2 bases, in that order; junction bases with no gene match: 6. This CDR3 contains 15 residues. CDR3 sequence reads: CASQTTGGTYNEQFF. The DNA of the CDR3 is TGTGCCAGTCAAACGACAGGGGGCACCTACAATGAGCAGTTCTTC.

J is TRBJ2-7 and V is TRBV13; maybe TRBD1 (5 bases). Trimming took 2 bases from V and 4 from J, leaving 6 bases between them. The CDR3 sequence is 12 residues long. Germline V CDR1 and CDR2: PRHDT, FYEKMQ (reference sequence). The CDR3 reads CASSLRGYEQYF. In DNA, the CDR3 is TGTGCCAGCAGCTTAAGGGGATACGAGCAGTACTTC. Combining the CDR3 with reference TRBV13 and TRBJ2-7 gives the whole variable domain AAGVIQSPRHLIKEKRETATLKCYPIPRHDTVYWYQQGPGQDPQFLISFYEKMQSDKGSIPDRFSAQQFSDYHSELNMSSLELGDSALYFCASSLRGYEQYFGPGTRLTVT.

V is TRBV30 and J is TRBJ1-5; the D gene is possibly TRBD1 (5 bases). Trimming cost V 2 bases and J 5 bases, with 16 bases left between them. The CDR3 covers 15 residues. The germline CDR1 and CDR2 sequences are GTSNPN and SVGIG (reference sequence). DNA for the CDR3: TGTGCCTGGAGTCCCCCTGCGGGGGGAGATCAGCCCCAGCATTTT. Protein sequence: CAWSPPAGGDQPQHF.

The rearrangement links TRBV6-5 to TRBJ2-6; no reliable D call. This CDR3 is 16 amino acids long. V dropped 2 bases and J dropped 0 bases, with 8 bases sitting between them. The germline V gene has CDR1 MNHEY and CDR2 SVGAGI. The CDR3 sequence is CASSYRPGSGANVLTF. CDR3 bases: TGTGCCAGCAGTTACCGCCCGGGCTCTGGGGCCAACGTCCTGACTTTC.

The chain has TRBV5-1 and TRBJ1-3, with 10 bases lining up with TRBD1. The germline V gene encodes CDR1 SGHRS and CDR2 YFSETQ. With 3 bases clipped from V and 4 bases from J, the junction kept 7 bases outside the gene matches. This CDR3 spans 16 amino acids. The chain's CDR3 is CASSSTGGIGGNTIYF. DNA for the CDR3: TGCGCCAGCAGCTCGACAGGGGGCATAGGCGGAAACACCATATATTTT. Filled out from reference TRBV5-1 and TRBJ1-3, the complete variable domain reads KAGVTQTPRYLIKTRGQQVTLSCSPISGHRSVSWYQQTPGQGLQFLFEYFSETQRNKGNFPGRFSGRQFSNSRSEMNVSTLELGDSALYLCASSSTGGIGGNTIYFGEGSWLTVV.

This clone turned up a few times. The J gene is TRBJ1-1, the V gene TRBV19; D not resolved. This CDR3 contains 12 residues. Germline V gives CDR1 LNHDA, CDR2 SQIVND (reference sequence). Trimming cost V 3 bases and J 1 base, with 3 bases left between them. CDR3 DNA: TGTGCCAGTAGTATTCCGAACACTGAAGCTTTCTTT. Translation: CASSIPNTEAFF.